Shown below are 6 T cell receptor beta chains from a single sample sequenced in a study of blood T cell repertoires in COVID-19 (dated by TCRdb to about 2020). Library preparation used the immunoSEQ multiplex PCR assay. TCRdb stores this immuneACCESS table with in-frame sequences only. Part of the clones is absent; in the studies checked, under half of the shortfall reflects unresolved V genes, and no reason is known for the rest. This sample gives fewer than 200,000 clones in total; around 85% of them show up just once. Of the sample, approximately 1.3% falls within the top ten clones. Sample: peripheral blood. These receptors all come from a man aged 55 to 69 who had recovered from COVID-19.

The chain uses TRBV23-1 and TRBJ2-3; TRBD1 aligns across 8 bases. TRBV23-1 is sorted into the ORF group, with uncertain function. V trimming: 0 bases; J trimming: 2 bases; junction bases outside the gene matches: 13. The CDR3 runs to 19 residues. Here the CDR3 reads CASSQSASETGDVTDTQYF. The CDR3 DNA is TGCGCCAGCAGTCAATCGGCTTCCGAGACAGGGGATGTCACAGATACGCAGTATTTT.

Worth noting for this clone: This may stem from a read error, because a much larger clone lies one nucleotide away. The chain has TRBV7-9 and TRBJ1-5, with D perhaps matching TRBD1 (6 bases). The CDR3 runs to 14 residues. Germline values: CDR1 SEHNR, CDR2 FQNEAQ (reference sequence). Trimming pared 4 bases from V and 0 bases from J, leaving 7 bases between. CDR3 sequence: CASSWDTSNQPQHF. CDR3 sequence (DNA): TGTGCCAGCAGCTGGGACACTAGCAATCAGCCCCAGCATTTT.

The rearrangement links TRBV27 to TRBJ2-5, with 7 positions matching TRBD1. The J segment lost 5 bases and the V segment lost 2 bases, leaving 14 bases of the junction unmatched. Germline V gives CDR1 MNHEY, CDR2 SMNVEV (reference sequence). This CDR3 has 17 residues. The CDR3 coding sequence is TGTGCCAGCAGTTTAGAGGTCCGGACAGGTAAAGGGGAGACCCAGTACTTC. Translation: CASSLEVRTGKGETQYF.

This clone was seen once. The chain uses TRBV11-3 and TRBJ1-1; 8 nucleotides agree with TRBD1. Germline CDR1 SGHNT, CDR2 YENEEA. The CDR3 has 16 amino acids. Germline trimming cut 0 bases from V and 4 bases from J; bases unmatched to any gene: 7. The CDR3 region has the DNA TGTGCCAGCAGCTTAGATTCCTCGACAGGGGCCACTGAAGCTTTCTTT. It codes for CASSLDSSTGATEAFF.

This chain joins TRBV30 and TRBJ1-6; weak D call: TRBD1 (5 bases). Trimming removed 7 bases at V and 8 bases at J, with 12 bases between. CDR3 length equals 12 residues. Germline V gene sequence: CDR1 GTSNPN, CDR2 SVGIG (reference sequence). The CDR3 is CASAGHDSPLHF. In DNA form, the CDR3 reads TGTGCCTCGGCGGGGCATGATTCACCCCTCCACTTT.

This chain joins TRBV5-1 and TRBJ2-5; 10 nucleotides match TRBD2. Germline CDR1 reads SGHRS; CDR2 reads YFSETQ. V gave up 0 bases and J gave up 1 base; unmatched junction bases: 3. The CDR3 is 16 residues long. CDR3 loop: CASSLGTSGVQETQYF. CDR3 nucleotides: TGCGCCAGCAGCTTGGGTACTAGCGGGGTCCAAGAGACCCAGTACTTC. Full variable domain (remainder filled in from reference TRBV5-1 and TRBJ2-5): KAGVTQTPRYLIKTRGQQVTLSCSPISGHRSVSWYQQTPGQGLQFLFEYFSETQRNKGNFPGRFSGRQFSNSRSEMNVSTLELGDSALYLCASSLGTSGVQETQYFGPGTRLLVL.